This T cell receptor beta chain was documented in a study of blood T cell repertoires in COVID-19. Study details: Samples came from the United States, Italy and Spain, spanning acute and convalescent COVID-19. The analysed material was cDNA or gDNA that came from T cells, B-cell-depleted T cells, or PBMCs.

This CDR3 comprises 13 residues. In germline, CDR1 is LNHDA, CDR2 SQIVND (reference sequence). The ends lost 2 bases at V and 3 bases at J; junction bases unmatched: 0. In the study's own analysis: Reference gene primer amplification gave nucleated cell count estimates. Generated by immunoSEQ multiplex PCR, the TCRdb table keeps only in-frame clones and is missing some. That table supplies the V and J calls and clone size; D and trimming were determined from the DNA. Of some 80,000 clones in the sample, 80% to 85% were seen once. V and J are TRBV19 and TRBJ1-1, with 7 nucleotides matching TRBD1. This TCR derives from a woman in her seventies with acute or convalescent COVID-19. Sequencing was performed on peripheral blood. The CDR3 loop is CASSIQGDTEAFF. The CDR3 bases are TGTGCCAGTAGTATACAGGGGGACACTGAAGCTTTCTTT. Complete variable domain (other parts from reference TRBV19 and TRBJ1-1): DGGITQSPKYLFRKEGQNVTLSCEQNLNHDAMYWYRQDPGQGLRLIYYSQIVNDFQKGDIAEGYSVSREKKESFPLTVTSAQKNPTAFYLCASSIQGDTEAFFGQGTRLTVV.